The rows below give T cell receptor beta chains drawn from one sample of a study of shared clonotypes between healthy human individuals. Profiling relied on immunoSEQ multiplex PCR, and the TCRdb table lists in-frame clones only, not all of them. Here the sample spans 2.5 million or so clones, around nine tenths being singletons. Sequenced input: naive CD4+ T cells sorted from blood. These receptors were taken from a man between 18 and 35 years old in good health. Each CDR3 is given with its conserved first and last residue.

cdr3_length j_call v_call cdr3_aa
13 TRBJ1-2 TRBV6-5 CASSRGLNYGYTF
13 TRBJ2-5 TRBV6-1 CASMLAGGEAQYF
13 TRBJ2-7 TRBV6-5 CASRKAVSYEQYF
16 TRBJ2-7 TRBV4-2 CASSQDHGGSSYEQYF
14 TRBJ2-4 TRBV4-1 CASSQDTGRRDWYF
18 TRBJ2-7 TRBV19 CASSIPIIGQGTGYEQYF
13 TRBJ1-6 TRBV19 CASSIKSNSPLHF
16 TRBJ2-3 TRBV15 CATSRDGSAWGGKQYF
17 TRBJ2-3 TRBV7-2 CASSNLGVAAITDTQYF
15 TRBJ1-1 TRBV7-9 CASSPSPGRWTEAFF
13 TRBJ2-2 TRBV10-3 CAISPDSTGELFF
14 TRBJ1-1 TRBV10-3 CAISSQGLNTEAFF
19 TRBJ2-6 TRBV4-2 CASSHAPDRMNSGANVLTF
13 TRBJ1-5 TRBV12-2 CASRLGRNQPQHF
12 TRBJ1-6 TRBV2 CASSETNSPLHF
13 TRBJ2-2 TRBV10-3 CAIRSRDTGELFF
16 TRBJ1-6 TRBV6-1 CASSEGRQGRNSPLHF
16 TRBJ1-6 TRBV27 CASTLGQGSFNSPLHF
12 TRBJ1-2 TRBV7-8 CASSGGRDGWTF
14 TRBJ2-1 TRBV30 CAWSVSGVSNEQFF
13 TRBJ1-2 TRBV2 CASRVTPKEGYTF
15 TRBJ2-1 TRBV2 CASSAGLAALNEQFF
18 TRBJ2-4 TRBV6-1 CASSEGWGAKGAKNIQYF
14 TRBJ1-1 TRBV18 CASSRTGEGTEAFF
15 TRBJ1-5 TRBV19 CASKWGDTLHGPQHF
16 TRBJ2-7 TRBV5-1 CASSLDISGSIHEQYF
15 TRBJ1-6 TRBV27 CASSLVRGSNSPLHF
17 TRBJ2-7 TRBV10-3 CAISESMLLSAPDEQYF
18 TRBJ2-6 TRBV5-5 CASSSGTVLFSGANVLTF
13 TRBJ1-3 TRBV30 CAWTTGSGNTIYF
13 TRBJ1-1 TRBV6-5 CASSRGQGLEAFF
14 TRBJ1-2 TRBV19 CASSIGGAQKGYTF